This TCR beta chain was obtained from a study of CD8 T cells in Susac syndrome. The CDR3 extends over 14 amino acids. Germline lookup yields CDR1 MNHEY and CDR2 SMNVEV (reference sequence). V lost 2 bases to trimming and J lost 4 bases; unmatched junction nucleotides: 1. An amount of RNA that ranged from roughly 0.5 to 1 ug was reverse transcribed with random hexamers. TCRdb used MiXCR to reprocess the immunoSEQ multiplex PCR reads, holding one entry per CDR3 protein. The sample carries 150,000 to 200,000 distinct CDR3 sequences, 90% to 95% recorded once. This clonotype was picked up a small number of times.

The specimen sequenced was CD4+ T cells from PBMCs. J is TRBJ2-3 and V is TRBV27; 9 nucleotides align to TRBD1. The receptor was isolated from a human donor with multiple sclerosis. CDR3 protein: CASSLRDRADTQYF. The CDR3 DNA is TGTGCCAGCAGTTTACGGGACAGGGCAGATACGCAGTATTTT.